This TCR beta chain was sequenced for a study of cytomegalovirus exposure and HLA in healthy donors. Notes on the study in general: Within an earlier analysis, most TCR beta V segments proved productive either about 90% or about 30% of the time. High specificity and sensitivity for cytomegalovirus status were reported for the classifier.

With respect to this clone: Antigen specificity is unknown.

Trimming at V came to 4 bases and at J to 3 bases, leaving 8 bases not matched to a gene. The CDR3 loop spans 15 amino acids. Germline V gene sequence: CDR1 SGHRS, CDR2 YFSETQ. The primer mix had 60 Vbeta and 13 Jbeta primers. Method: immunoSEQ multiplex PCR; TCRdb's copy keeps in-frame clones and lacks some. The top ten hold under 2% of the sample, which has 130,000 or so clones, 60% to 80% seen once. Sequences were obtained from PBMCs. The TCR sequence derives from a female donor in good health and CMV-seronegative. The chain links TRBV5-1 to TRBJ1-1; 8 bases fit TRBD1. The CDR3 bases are TGCGCCAGCAGCCAAGGACAGGGTTGGGACACTGAAGCTTTCTTT. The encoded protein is CASSQGQGWDTEAFF.